This TCR beta chain was identified in a study of cytomegalovirus exposure and HLA in healthy donors. Whole-study findings and limits: The study labeled 150 to 200 TCR beta chains cytomegalovirus-associated. Per a later analysis, about 15,000 TCR beta sequences showed association with HLA alleles at 0.05 false discovery rate.

On this clone itself: Antigen: not known.

This PCR relied on a set of 60 Vbeta primers and 13 Jbeta primers. Sequencing used immunoSEQ multiplex PCR; TCRdb keeps in-frame clones, though not all of them. The table has roughly 80,000 clones, approximately 88% seen once. Trimming pared 3 bases from V and 8 bases from J, leaving 16 bases between. The CDR3 has 15 residues. CDR1 and CDR2 (germline): SGHTA, FQGTGA. The V gene is TRBV7-3, the J gene TRBJ1-4; D remains ambiguous. The sample taken for sequencing was PBMCs. The clonotype comes from a woman between 45 and 65 years old in good health and CMV-seronegative. CDR3 loop: CASSLGDVGGEKLFF. The CDR3 region has the DNA TGTGCCAGCAGCTTGGGCGACGTAGGTGGGGAAAAACTGTTTTTT.